Following are 7 T cell receptor beta chains from one sample sequenced in a study of T cells in tuberculosis. Clones were read by immunoSEQ multiplex PCR, and TCRdb kept only the in-frame ones, dropping some. Of about 40,000 clones in the sample, approximately 94% were seen once. Sequenced input: PBMCs. All receptors derive from a donor aged 10-35 years with latent tuberculosis or without tuberculosis infection. Some clones in this sample may be carry-over from other donors' samples.

In this sample, this clone turned up once. The J gene is TRBJ1-1, the V gene TRBV5-1, with 7 positions matching TRBD1. CDR1 is SGHRS, CDR2 YFSETQ, per germline. This CDR3 spans 14 amino acids. Losses at the gene ends were 4 bases for V and 2 bases for J; bases not matched to a gene: 5. The CDR3 is CASSPWDSNTEAFF. CDR3 DNA sequence: TGCGCCAGCAGCCCCTGGGACAGCAACACTGAAGCTTTCTTT.

The chain couples TRBV6-5 to TRBJ1-2, with 7 bases fitting TRBD1. The CDR3 totals 14 residues. Germline V gene data show CDR1 as MNHEY and CDR2 as SVGAGI. Losses at the gene ends were 6 bases for V and 2 bases for J; bases not matched to a gene: 6. The CDR3 protein is CASSLGTANYGYTF. CDR3 nucleotides: TGTGCCAGCAGCCTAGGGACAGCGAACTATGGCTACACCTTC.

This clone was seen just once. This rearrangement joins TRBV6-1 to TRBJ1-5, with 8 bases matching TRBD1. Germline V gene sequence: CDR1 MNHNS, CDR2 SASEGT. V lost 4 bases, J lost 2 bases, and 10 bases stayed unmatched. The CDR3 is made up of 17 amino acids. Here the CDR3 DNA reads TGTGCCAGCAGTGCTCCAGGGGGCTTTTTTGGCAATCAGCCCCAGCATTTT. Amino acid sequence: CASSAPGGFFGNQPQHF.

The rearrangement joins TRBV9 to TRBJ2-5; 8 bases map to TRBD2. The V gene end was trimmed by 4 bases and the J gene end by 5 bases; junction bases not matched to a gene: 10. This CDR3 has 15 amino acids. CDR1 and CDR2 (germline): SGDLS, YYNGEE. CDR3 in amino acids: CASSRRGAGVETQYF. CDR3 sequence (DNA): TGTGCCAGCAGCCGGCGGGGGGCCGGGGTGGAGACCCAGTACTTC.

The chain couples TRBV29-1 to TRBJ2-1; D possibly corresponds to TRBD2 (5 bases). The CDR3 contains 12 residues. V gave up 7 bases and J gave up 7 bases, with 14 bases separating them. The germline gives CDR1 SQVTM, CDR2 ANQGSEA. In nucleotides, the CDR3 is TGCAGCGCCTACCTCCGGGGAAATGAGCAGTTCTTC. It is translated as CSAYLRGNEQFF.

This clone was observed a few times. CDR3 residues: CATLRQRTSYEQYV. Here the CDR3 DNA reads TGTGCCACCCTCCGCCAGCGGACTTCCTACGAGCAGTACGTC. This chain joins TRBV2 and TRBJ2-7, with TRBD2 as a possible D gene (5 bases). Germline V gene lookup returns CDR1 SNHLY and CDR2 FYNNEI. This CDR3 has 14 residues. Trimming shortened V by 10 bases and J by 1 base, and 17 bases separated the two germline ends.

V and J are TRBV18 and TRBJ1-5; D gene unclear. The V gene's germline CDR1 is KGHSH and CDR2 LQKENI. CDR3 length equals 15 residues. Trimming cost V 4 bases and J 4 bases, with 14 bases left between them. The CDR3 DNA follows: TGTGCCAGCTCACGGGTTTCAGAGGATAATCAGCCCCAGCATTTT. Translating gives CASSRVSEDNQPQHF. The variable domain in full, completed from reference TRBV18 and TRBJ1-5, reads NAGVMQNPRHLVRRRGQEARLRCSPMKGHSHVYWYRQLPEEGLKFMVYLQKENIIDESGMPKERFSAEFPKEGPSILRIQQVVRGDSAAYFCASSRVSEDNQPQHFGDGTRLSIL.